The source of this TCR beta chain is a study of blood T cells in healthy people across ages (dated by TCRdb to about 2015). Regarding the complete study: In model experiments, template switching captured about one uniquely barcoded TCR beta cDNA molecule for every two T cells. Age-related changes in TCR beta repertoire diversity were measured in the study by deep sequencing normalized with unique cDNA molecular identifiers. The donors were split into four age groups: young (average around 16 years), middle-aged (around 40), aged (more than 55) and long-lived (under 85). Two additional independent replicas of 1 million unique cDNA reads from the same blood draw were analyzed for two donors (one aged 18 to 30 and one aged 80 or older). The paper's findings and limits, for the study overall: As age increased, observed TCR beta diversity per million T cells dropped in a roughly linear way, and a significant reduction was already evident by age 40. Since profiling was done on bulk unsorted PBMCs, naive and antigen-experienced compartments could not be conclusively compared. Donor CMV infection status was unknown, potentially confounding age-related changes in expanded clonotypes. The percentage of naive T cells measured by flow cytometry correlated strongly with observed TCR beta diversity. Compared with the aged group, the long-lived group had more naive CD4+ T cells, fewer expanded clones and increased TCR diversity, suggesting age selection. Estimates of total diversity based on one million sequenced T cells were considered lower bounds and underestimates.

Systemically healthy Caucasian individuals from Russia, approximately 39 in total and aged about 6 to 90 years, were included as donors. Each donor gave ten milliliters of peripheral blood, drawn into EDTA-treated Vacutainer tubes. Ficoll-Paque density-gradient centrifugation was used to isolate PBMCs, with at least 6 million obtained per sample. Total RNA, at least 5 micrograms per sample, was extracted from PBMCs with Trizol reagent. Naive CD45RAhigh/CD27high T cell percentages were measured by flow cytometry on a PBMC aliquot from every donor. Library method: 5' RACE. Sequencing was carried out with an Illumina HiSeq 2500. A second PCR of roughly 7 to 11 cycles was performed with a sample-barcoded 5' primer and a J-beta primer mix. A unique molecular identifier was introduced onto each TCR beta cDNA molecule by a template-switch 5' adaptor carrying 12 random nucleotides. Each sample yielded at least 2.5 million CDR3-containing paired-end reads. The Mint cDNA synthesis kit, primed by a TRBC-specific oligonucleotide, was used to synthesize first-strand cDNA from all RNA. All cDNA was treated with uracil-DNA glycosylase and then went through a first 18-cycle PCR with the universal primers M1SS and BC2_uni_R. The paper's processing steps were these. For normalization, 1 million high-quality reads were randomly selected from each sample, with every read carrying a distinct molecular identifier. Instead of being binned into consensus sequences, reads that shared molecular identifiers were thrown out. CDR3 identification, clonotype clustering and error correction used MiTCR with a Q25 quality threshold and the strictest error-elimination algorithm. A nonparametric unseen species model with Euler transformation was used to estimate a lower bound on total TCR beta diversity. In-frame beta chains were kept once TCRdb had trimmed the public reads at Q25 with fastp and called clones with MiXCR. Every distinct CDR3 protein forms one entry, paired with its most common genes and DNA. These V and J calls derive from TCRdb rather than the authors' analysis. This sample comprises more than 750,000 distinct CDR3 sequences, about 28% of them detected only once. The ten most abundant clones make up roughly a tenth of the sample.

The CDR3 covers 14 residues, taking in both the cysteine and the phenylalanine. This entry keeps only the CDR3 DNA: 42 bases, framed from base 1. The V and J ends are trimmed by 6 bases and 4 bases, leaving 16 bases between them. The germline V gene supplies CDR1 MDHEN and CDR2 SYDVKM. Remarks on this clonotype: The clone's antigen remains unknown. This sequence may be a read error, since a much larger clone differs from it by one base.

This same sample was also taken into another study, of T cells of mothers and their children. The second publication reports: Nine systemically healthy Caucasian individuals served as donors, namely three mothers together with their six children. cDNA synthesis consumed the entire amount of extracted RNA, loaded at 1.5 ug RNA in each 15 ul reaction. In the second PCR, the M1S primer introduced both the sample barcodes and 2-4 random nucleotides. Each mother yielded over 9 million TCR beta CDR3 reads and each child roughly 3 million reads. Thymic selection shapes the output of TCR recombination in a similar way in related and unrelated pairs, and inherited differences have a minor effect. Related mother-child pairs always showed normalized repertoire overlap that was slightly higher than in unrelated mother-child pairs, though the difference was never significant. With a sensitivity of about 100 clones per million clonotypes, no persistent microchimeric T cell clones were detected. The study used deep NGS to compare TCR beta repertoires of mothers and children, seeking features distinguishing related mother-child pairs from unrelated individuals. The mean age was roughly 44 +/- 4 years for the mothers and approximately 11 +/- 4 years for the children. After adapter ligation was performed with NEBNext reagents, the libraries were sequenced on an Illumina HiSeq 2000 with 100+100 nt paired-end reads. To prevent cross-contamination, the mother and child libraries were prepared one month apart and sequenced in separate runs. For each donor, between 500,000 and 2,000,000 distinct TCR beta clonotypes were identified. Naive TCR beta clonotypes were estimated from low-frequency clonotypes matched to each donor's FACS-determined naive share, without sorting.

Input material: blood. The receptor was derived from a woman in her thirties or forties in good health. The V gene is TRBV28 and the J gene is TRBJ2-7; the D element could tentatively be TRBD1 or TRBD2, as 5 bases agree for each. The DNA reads TGTGCCAGCAGACAGGCAGGGACGAGTTACGAGCAGTACTTC. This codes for CASRQAGTSYEQYF.